This T cell receptor (beta chain) came from a study of T cell responses to AZD1222 COVID-19 vaccine. Note on this clone: Its antigen is still unknown.

Study findings and constraints: Clonal diversity was possibly underestimated, and white British individuals and females predominated among donors. Only after the peak T cell response were repertoires sampled. Rises in breadth and depth of Spike-specific TCRs came after two AZD1222 doses.

CDR3 length: 15 residues. V trimming: 2 bases; J trimming: 7 bases; junction bases outside the gene matches: 9. The germline V gene encodes CDR1 LGHDT and CDR2 YNNKEL (reference sequence). Libraries were prepared by immunoSEQ multiplex PCR; TCRdb keeps only in-frame clonotypes and omits some of them. The repertoire holds about 42,000 clones, with 88% as singletons. Material: peripheral blood, obtained 28 days after the second AZD1222 dose. This TCR derives from an adult who received the AZD1222 COVID-19 vaccine. J is TRBJ1-1 and V is TRBV3-1 (or the pseudogene TRBV3-2), with TRBD1 matching over 8 bases. CDR3 sequence (DNA): TGTGCCAGCAGCCAATACAGGGGGGTAGGGTATGAAGCTTTCTTT. Protein: CASSQYRGVGYEAFF.